Here is one TCR beta chain with its context. The junction departs from the called germline gene at one end, perhaps through a read error. In the PCR, 60 Vbeta and 13 Jbeta primers were used. Measured with immunoSEQ multiplex PCR; TCRdb has only the in-frame clones, and not every one. The sample lists roughly 90,000 clones, about 84% occurring once. This entry is derived from a study of cytomegalovirus exposure and HLA in healthy donors. This TCR was recovered from a man in his late teens or twenties in good health and CMV-seronegative. Sequencing was performed on PBMCs.

This chain's CDR3 is CSSSSVGEDTEAFF. The CDR3, as DNA: TGTTCCAGCAGCTCGGTGGGTGAGGACACTGAAGCTTTCTTT. The chain combines TRBV7-9 with TRBJ1-1, with unresolved D. CDR1 and CDR2 (germline): SEHNR, FQNEAQ (reference sequence). The CDR3 loop spans 14 amino acids.